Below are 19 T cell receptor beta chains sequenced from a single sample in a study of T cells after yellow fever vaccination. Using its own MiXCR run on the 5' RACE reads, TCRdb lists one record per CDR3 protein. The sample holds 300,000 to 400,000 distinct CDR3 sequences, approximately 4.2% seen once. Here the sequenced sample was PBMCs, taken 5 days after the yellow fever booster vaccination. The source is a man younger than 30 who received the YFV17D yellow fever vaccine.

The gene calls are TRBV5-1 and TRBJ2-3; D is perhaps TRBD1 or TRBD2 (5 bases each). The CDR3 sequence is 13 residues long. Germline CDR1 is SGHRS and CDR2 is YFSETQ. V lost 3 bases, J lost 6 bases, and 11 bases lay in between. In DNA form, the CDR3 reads TGCGCCAGCAGCTCATACTGGGGGGATACGCAGTATTTT. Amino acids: CASSSYWGDTQYF.

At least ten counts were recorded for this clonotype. The CDR3 protein is CASSSPSGGTDTQYF. The DNA for the CDR3 is TGTGCCAGCAGCTCGCCTAGCGGGGGAACAGATACGCAGTATTTT. This chain joins TRBV7-2 and TRBJ2-3, with TRBD2 identical over 10 bases. Germline-derived CDR1 and CDR2 are SGHTA and FQGNSA. Trimming at V came to 4 bases and at J to 3 bases, leaving 4 bases not matched to a gene. The CDR3 runs 15 residues.

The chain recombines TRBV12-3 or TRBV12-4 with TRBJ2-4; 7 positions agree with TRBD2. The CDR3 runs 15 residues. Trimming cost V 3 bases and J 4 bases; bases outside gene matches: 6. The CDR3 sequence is CASSLSAGEKNIQYF. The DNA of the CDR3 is TGTGCCAGCAGTTTGTCGGCGGGGGAGAAAAACATTCAGTACTTC.

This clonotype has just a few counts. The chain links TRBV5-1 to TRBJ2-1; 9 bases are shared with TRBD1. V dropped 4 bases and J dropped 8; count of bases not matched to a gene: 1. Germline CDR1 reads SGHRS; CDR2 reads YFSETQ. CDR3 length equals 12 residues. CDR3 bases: TGCGCCAGCAGCAACAGGGGGCATGAGCAGTTCTTC. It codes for CASSNRGHEQFF.

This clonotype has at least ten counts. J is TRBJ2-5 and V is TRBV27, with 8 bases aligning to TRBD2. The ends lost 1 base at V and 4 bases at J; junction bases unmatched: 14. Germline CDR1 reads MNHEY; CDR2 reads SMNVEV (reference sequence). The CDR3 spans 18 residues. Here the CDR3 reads CASSLFFGGGRGGETQYF. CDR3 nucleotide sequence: TGTGCCAGCAGTTTATTCTTCGGGGGGGGCCGAGGTGGAGAGACCCAGTACTTC.

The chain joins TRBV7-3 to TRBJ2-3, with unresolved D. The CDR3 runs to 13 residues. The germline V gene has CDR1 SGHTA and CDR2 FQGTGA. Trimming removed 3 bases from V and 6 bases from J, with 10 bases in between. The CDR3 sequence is CASSFVNGDTQYF. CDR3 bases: TGTGCCAGCAGCTTTGTGAATGGCGATACGCAGTATTTT.

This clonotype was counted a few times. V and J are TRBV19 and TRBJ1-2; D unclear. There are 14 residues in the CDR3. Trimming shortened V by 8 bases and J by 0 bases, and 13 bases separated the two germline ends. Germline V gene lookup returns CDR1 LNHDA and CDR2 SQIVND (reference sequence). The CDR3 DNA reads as TGTGCCAGTGGGCGCGGGAGAACTAACTATGGCTACACCTTC. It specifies CASGRGRTNYGYTF.

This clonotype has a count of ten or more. The CDR3 loop reads CSASGLPFGTDTQYF. The CDR3, as DNA: TGCAGTGCTTCGGGACTACCCTTTGGCACAGATACGCAGTATTTT. V gene TRBV20-1 combines with J gene TRBJ2-3, with 7 bases matching TRBD2. Per the germline V gene, CDR1 is DFQATT and CDR2 is SNEGSKA (reference sequence). The J segment lost 1 base and the V segment lost 5 bases, leaving 9 bases of the junction unmatched. The CDR3 has 15 residues.

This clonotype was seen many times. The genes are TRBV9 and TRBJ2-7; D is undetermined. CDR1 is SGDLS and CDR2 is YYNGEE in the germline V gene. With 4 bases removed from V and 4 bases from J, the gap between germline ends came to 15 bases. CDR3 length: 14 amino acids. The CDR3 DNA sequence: TGTGCCAGCAGCCTTACGCCCGTTTCATACGAGCAGTACTTC. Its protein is CASSLTPVSYEQYF. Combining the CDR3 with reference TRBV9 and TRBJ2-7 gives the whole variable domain DSGVTQTPKHLITATGQRVTLRCSPRSGDLSVYWYQQSLDQGLQFLIQYYNGEERAKGNILERFSAQQFPDLHSELNLSSLELGDSALYFCASSLTPVSYEQYFGPGTRLTVT.

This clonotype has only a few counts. This chain's CDR3 is CATSRAGIGETQYF. CDR3 DNA sequence: TGTGCCACCAGCAGAGCGGGGATCGGCGAGACCCAGTACTTC. The rearrangement uses TRBV15 and TRBJ2-5, with a tentative D call TRBD2 (5 bases). Trimming removed 1 base at V and 5 bases at J, with 11 bases between. This CDR3 is built from 14 residues. Germline CDR1 reads LNHNV; CDR2 reads YYDKDF (reference sequence). Using reference TRBV15 and TRBJ2-5 for the parts outside the CDR3, the full variable domain is DAMVIQNPRYQVTQFGKPVTLSCSQTLNHNVMYWYQQKSSQAPKLLFHYYDKDFNNEADTPDNFQSRRPNTSFCFLDIRSPGLGDTAMYLCATSRAGIGETQYFGPGTRLLVL.

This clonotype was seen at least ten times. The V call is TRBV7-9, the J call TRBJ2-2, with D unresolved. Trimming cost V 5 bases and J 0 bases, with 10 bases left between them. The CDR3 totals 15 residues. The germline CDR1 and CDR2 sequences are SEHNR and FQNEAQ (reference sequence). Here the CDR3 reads CASSLGSANTGELFF. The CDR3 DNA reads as TGTGCCAGCAGCCTTGGGTCCGCGAACACCGGGGAGCTGTTTTTT.

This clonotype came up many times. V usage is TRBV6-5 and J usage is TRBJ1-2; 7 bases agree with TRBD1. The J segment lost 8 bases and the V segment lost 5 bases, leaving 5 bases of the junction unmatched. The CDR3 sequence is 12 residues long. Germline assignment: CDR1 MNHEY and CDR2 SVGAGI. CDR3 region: CASSHRGGGYTF. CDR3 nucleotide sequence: TGTGCCAGCAGTCACCGAGGGGGCGGCTACACCTTC.

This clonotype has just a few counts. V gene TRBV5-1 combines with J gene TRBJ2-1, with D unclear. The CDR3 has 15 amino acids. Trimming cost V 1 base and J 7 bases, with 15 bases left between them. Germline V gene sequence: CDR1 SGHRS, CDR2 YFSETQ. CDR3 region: CASSLKPDWVNEQFF. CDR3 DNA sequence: TGCGCCAGCAGCTTGAAGCCCGACTGGGTGAATGAGCAGTTCTTC.

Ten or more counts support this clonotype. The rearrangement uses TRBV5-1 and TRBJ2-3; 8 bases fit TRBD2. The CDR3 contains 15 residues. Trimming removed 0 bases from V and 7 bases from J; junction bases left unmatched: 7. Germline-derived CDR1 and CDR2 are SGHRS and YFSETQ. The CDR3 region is CASSLVPGGLNTQYF. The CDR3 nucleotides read TGCGCCAGCAGCTTGGTTCCGGGGGGGCTGAATACGCAGTATTTT.

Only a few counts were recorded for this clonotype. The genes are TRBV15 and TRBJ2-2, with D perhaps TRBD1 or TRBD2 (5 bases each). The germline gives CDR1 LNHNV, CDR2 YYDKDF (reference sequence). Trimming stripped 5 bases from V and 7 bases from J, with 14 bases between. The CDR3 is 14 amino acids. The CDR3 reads CATSWGPKDGELFF. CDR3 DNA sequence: TGTGCCACCAGCTGGGGACCGAAGGACGGGGAGCTGTTTTTT. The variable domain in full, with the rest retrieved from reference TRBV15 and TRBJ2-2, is DAMVIQNPRYQVTQFGKPVTLSCSQTLNHNVMYWYQQKSSQAPKLLFHYYDKDFNNEADTPDNFQSRRPNTSFCFLDIRSPGLGDTAMYLCATSWGPKDGELFFGEGSRLTVL.

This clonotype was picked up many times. CDR3 nucleotides: TGCGCCAGCAGCCAAGTGACTCACTACAATGAGCAGTTCTTC. It specifies CASSQVTHYNEQFF. The chain joins TRBV4-1 to TRBJ2-1; no firm D call. V gave up 1 base and J gave up 3 bases, with 7 bases separating them. From germline, CDR1 is MGHRA and CDR2 YSYEKL. The CDR3 extends over 14 amino acids.

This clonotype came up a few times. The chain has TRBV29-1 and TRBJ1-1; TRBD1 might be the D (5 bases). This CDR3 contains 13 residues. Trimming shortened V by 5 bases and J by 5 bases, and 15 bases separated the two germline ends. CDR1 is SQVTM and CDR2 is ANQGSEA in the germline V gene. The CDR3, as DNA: TGCAGCGTTCTTATCCCAGGGATAACTGAAGCTTTCTTT. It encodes CSVLIPGITEAFF.

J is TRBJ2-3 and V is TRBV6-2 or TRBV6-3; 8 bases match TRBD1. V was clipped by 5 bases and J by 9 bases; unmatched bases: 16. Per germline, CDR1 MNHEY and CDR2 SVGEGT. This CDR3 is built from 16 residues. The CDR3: CASSDDWTGTSGTQYF. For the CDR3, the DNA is TGTGCCAGCAGTGACGATTGGACAGGGACGTCAGGGACGCAGTATTTT.

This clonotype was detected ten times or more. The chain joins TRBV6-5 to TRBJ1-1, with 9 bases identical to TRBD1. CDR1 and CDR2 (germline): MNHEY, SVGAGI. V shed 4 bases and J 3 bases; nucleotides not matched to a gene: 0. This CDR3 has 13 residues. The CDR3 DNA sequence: TGTGCCAGCAGTTGGACAGGGGACACTGAAGCTTTCTTT. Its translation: CASSWTGDTEAFF.